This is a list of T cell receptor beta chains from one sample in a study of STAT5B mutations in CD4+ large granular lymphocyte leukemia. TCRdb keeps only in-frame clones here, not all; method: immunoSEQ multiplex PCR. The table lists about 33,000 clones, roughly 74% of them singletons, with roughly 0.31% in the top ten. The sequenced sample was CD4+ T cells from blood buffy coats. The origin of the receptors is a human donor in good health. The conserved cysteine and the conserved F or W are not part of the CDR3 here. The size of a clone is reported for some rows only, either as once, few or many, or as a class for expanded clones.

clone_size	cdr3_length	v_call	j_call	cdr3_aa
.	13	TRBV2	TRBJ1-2	ASSTGTGGVYGYT
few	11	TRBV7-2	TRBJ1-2	ASSPRVDGGYT
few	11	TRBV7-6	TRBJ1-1	ASSAGGNTEAF
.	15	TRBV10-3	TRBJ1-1	AISELSGGNRDTEAF
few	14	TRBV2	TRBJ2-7	ASTRTAGGASYEQY
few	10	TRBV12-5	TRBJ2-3	ASASGTWAQY
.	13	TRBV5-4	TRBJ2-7	ASSLGPGQQYEQY
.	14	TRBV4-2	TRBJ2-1	ASSQGTGDGYNEQF
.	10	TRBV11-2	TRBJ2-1	ASSWQGNEQF
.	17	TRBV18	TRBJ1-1	ASSPLALDRAGMNTEAF
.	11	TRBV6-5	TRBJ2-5	ASSFGGKETQY
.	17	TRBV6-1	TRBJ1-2	ASSEKAVGLQGRSYGYT
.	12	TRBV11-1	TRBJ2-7	ASSGTKSSYEQY
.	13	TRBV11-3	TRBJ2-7	ASSSRSGPSYEQY
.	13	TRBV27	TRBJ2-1	ASSLDGSSYNEQF
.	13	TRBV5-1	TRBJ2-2	ASSLRGGSGGELF
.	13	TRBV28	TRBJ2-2	ASRLGTGSLGELF
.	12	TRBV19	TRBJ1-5	ASSRGLNNQPQH
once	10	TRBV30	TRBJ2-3	ATGYSTDTQY
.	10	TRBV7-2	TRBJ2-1	ASSLGYNEQF